The rows below give T cell receptor beta chains drawn from one sample of a study of cytomegalovirus exposure and HLA in healthy donors. Only in-frame clones appear in the TCRdb table, and some are missing; sequencing was by immunoSEQ multiplex PCR. The table includes 130,000 or so clones, under 90% detected once. The material sequenced was PBMCs. The receptors shown here come from a woman in her forties in good health and CMV-seronegative. CDR3s include the opening cysteine and the closing phenylalanine or tryptophan. A D gene is named only where the DNA matches it firmly. Clone size, where shown, is once, few, many, or a class for clones that have expanded.

TRBV5-4	TRBJ2-3	14	-	TRBD2	CASSSGGTRSWQYF	TGTGCCAGCAGCTCCGGCGGGACTAGGTCGTGGCAGTATTTT
TRBV7-2	TRBJ1-6	18	-	TRBD1	CASSLNRVTGQGNSPLHF	TGTGCCAGCAGCTTAAATCGGGTGACGGGACAGGGGAATTCACCCCTCCACTTT
TRBV30	TRBJ2-3	14	-	TRBD1	CAWSRDSGTDTQYF	TGTGCCTGGAGCCGGGACAGCGGCACAGATACGCAGTATTTT
TRBV19	TRBJ1-1	13	few	-	CASSTGRNTEAFF	TGTGCCAGTAGTACAGGAAGGAACACTGAAGCTTTCTTT
TRBV19	TRBJ1-3	18	-	TRBD1	CASSMDTGVWDSGNTIYF	TGTGCCAGTAGTATGGACACAGGGGTCTGGGACTCTGGAAACACCATATATTTT
TRBV7-9	TRBJ2-1	12	-	-	CASSFGANEQFF	TGTGCCAGCAGCTTTGGGGCCAATGAGCAGTTCTTC
TRBV7-8	TRBJ1-5	15	-	-	CASSASRGSNQPQHF	TGTGCCAGCAGCGCAAGTCGCGGATCCAATCAGCCCCAGCATTTT
TRBV10-2	TRBJ2-7	15	-	TRBD2	CASREAGGTSYEQYF	TGCGCCAGCAGGGAAGCGGGGGGAACTTCCTACGAGCAGTACTTC
TRBV11-2	TRBJ2-5	18	-	TRBD2	CASSLSYSGGAWGETQYF	TGTGCCAGCAGCTTATCGTATAGCGGGGGGGCCTGGGGAGAGACCCAGTACTTC
TRBV19	TRBJ2-7	15	-	-	CASRELDTGHGEQYF	TGTGCCAGTAGGGAGCTGGACACAGGACATGGCGAGCAGTACTTC
TRBV11-2	TRBJ1-1	13	-	-	CASSPQRDTEAFF	TGTGCCAGCAGCCCTCAGAGGGACACTGAAGCTTTCTTT
TRBV5-5	TRBJ2-7	13	few	-	CASRIRGDYEQYF	TGTGCCAGCAGGATCAGGGGGGACTACGAGCAGTACTTC
TRBV9	TRBJ2-1	14	-	-	CASSVELAANEQFF	TGTGCCAGCAGCGTAGAACTAGCTGCCAATGAGCAGTTCTTC
TRBV5-4	TRBJ2-7	15	-	TRBD2	CASSDPGLAGVEQYF	TGTGCCAGCAGCGACCCGGGACTAGCGGGAGTCGAGCAGTACTTC
TRBV5-4	TRBJ2-5	15	-	TRBD1	CASSLARNRGETQYF	TGTGCCAGCAGCTTGGCCCGGAACAGGGGAGAGACCCAGTACTTC
TRBV18	TRBJ2-3	13	-	-	CASSPGSTDTQYF	TGTGCCAGCTCACCCGGTAGCACAGATACGCAGTATTTT
TRBV21-1	TRBJ2-7	16	-	-	CASSKPQTGVGYEQYF	TGTGCCAGCAGCAAACCCCAGACTGGAGTGGGCTACGAGCAGTACTTC